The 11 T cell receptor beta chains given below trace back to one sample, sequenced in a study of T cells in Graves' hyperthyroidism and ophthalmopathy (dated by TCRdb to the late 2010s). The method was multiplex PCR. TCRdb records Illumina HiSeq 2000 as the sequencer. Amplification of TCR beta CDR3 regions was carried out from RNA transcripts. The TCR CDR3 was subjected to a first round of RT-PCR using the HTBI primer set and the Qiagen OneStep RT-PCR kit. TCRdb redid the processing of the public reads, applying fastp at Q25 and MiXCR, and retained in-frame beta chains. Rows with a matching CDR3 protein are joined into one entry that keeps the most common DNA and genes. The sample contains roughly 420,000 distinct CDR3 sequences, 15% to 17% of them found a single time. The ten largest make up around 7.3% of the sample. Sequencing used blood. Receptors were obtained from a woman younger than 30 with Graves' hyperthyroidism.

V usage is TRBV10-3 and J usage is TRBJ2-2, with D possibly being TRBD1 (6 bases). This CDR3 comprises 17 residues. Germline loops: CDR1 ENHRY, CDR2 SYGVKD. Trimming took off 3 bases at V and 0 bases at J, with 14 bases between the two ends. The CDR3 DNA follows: TGTGCCATCAGTGACACATCCGGGACAACGAACACCGGGGAGCTGTTTTTT. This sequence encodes CAISDTSGTTNTGELFF.

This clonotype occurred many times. The CDR3 DNA follows: TGTGCCAGCAGCTTACCCCCCCCTTGGGGGCGGGAGAGGCACGAGCAGTACTTC. Protein: CASSLPPPWGRERHEQYF. V usage is TRBV11-3 and J usage is TRBJ2-7, with D possibly TRBD2 on 7 matching bases. CDR3 size: 18 residues. Germline V lookup: CDR1 SGHNT, CDR2 YENEEA. Trimming left V 2 bases short and J 5 bases short, with 25 bases between.

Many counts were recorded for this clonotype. The CDR3 nucleotides read TGTGCCAGCAGCTCACCCGGACAGGTAGTGGGAAAACTGTTTTTT. This codes for CASSSPGQVVGKLFF. The chain carries TRBV28 and TRBJ1-4; TRBD1 matches 7 bases. The V gene's germline CDR1 is MDHEN and CDR2 SYDVKM. CDR3 length: 15 residues. V lost 6 bases to trimming and J lost 10 bases; unmatched junction nucleotides: 14.

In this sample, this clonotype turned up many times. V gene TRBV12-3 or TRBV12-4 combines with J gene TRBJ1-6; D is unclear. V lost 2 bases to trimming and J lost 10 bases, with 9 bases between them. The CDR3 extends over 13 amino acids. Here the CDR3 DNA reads TGTGCCAGCAGTTTATTTCGAGGATCACCCCTCCACTTT. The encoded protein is CASSLFRGSPLHF.

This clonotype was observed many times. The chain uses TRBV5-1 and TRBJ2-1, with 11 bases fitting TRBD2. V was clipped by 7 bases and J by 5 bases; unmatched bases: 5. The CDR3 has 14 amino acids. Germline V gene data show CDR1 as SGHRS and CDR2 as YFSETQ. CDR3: CASQLAGAHNEQFF. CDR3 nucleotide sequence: TGCGCCAGCCAACTAGCGGGAGCCCACAATGAGCAGTTCTTC.

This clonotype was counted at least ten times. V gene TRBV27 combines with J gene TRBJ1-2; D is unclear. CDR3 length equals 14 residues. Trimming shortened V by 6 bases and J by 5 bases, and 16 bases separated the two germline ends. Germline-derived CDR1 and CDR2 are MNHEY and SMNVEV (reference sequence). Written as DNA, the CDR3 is TGTGCCAGCAGCTATTCCCGGGCCAGTTATGGCTACACCTTC. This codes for CASSYSRASYGYTF.

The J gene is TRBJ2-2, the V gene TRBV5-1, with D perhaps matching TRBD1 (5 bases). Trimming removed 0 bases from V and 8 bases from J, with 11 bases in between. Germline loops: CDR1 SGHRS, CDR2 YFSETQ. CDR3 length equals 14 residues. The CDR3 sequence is CASSLGAGLGELFF. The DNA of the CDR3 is TGCGCCAGCAGCTTGGGAGCAGGGCTAGGGGAGCTGTTTTTT.

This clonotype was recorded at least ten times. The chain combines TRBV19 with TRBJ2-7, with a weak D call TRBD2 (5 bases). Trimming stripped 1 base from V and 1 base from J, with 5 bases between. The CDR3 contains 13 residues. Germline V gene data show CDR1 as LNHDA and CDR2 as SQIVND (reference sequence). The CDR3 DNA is TGTGCCAGTAGTATAGGGACTTCCTACGAGCAGTACTTC. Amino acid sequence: CASSIGTSYEQYF.

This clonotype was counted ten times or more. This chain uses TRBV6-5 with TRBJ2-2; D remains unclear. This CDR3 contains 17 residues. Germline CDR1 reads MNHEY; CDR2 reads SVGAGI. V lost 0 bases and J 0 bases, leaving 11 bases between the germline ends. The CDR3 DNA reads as TGTGCCAGCAGTTACTCGTGGGTGACAACGAACACCGGGGAGCTGTTTTTT. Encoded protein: CASSYSWVTTNTGELFF.

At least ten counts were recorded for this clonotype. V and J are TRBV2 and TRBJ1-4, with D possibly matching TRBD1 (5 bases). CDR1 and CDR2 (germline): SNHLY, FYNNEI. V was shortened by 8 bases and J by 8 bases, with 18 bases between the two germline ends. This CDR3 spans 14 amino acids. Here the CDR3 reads CASLRQGGKEKLFF. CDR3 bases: TGTGCCAGCCTGAGGCAGGGTGGAAAGGAAAAACTGTTTTTT.

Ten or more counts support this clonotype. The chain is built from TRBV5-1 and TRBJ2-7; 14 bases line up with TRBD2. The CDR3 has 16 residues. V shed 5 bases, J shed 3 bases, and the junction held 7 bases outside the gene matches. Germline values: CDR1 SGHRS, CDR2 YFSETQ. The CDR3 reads CASRPGLAGAHYEQYF. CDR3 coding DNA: TGCGCCAGCAGACCGGGACTAGCGGGGGCCCACTACGAGCAGTACTTC.